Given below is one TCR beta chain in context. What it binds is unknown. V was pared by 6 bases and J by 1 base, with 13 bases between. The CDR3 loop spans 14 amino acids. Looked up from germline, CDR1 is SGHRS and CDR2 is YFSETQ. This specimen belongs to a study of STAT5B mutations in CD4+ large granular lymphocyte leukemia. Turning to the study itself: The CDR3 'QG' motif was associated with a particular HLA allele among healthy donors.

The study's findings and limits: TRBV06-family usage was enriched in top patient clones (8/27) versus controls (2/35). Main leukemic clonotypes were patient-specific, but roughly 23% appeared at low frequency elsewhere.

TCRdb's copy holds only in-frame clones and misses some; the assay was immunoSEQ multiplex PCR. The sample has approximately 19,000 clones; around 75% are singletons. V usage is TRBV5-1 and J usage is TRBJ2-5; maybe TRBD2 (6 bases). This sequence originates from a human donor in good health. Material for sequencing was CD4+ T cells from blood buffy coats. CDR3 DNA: TGCGCCAGCAAAGTGGGGGGTACCCAAGAGACCCAGTACTTC. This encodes CASKVGGTQETQYF.